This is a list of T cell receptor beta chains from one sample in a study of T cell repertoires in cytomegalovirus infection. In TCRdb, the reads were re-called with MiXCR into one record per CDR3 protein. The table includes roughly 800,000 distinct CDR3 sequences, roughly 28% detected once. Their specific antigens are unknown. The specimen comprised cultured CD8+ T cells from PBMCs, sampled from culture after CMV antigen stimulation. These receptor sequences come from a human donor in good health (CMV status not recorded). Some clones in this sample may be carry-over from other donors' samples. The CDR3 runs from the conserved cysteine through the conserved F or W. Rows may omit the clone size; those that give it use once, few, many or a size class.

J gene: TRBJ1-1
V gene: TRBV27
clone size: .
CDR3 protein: CASSLSIGVNTEAFF

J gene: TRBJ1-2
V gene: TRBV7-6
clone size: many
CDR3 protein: CASSSETGYGYTF

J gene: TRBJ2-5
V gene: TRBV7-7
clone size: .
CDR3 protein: CASSSGTSRQETQYF

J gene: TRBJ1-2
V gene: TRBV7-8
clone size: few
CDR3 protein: CASSLAGQALGYTF

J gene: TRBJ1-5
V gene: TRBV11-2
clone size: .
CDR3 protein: CASSLDLAPNQPQHF

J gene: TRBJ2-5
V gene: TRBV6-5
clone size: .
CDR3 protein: CASSLRPGQGLGETQYF

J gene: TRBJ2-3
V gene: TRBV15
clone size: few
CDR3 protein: CATSRVFGGTDTQYF

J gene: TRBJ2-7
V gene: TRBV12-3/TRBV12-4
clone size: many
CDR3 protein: CASSLGGDYEQYF

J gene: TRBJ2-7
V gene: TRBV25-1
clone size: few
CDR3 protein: CASSDPTGGSEQYF

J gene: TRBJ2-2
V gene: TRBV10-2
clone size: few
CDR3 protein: CASREGGGLFF

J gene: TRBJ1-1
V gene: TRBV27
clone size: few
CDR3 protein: CASSQGLSTEAFF

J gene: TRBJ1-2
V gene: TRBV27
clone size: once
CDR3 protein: CASSFLPPGGAEGYTF

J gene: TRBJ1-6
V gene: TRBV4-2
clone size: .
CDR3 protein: CASSQEIGLYNSPLHF

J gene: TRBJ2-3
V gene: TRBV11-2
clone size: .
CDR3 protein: CASSPPGARADTQYF

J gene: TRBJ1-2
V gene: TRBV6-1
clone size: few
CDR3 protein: CASSRPPRGGYTF

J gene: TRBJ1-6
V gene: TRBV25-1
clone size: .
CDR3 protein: CASSDTGASPLHF

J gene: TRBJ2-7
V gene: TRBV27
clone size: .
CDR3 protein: CASSFGYSLSYEQYF

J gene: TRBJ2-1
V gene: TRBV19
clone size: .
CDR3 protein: CATRASPLNEQFF

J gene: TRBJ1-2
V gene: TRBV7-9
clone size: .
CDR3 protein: CASSLDWGPFAANYGYTF

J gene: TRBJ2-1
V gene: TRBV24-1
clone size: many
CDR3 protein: CATSDRDREGSDEQFF

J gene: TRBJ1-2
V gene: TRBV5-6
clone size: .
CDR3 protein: CASSLATGPSSNYGYTF

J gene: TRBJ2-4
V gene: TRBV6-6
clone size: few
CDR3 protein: CASSYVWDKLAKNIQYF